Shown below are 19 T cell receptor beta chains from a single sample sequenced in a study of blood T cell repertoires in COVID-19. The protocol was immunoSEQ multiplex PCR, while the TCRdb copy is restricted to in-frame clones and leaves out a portion. The repertoire holds roughly 260,000 clones, with 70% to 90% as singletons. The sequenced sample was peripheral blood. These receptors were obtained from a woman aged 45-59 years with acute or convalescent COVID-19.

This chain links TRBV6-4 with TRBJ2-1; D may be TRBD2 (7 bases). V was trimmed by 5 bases and J by 9 bases, leaving 17 bases between them. This CDR3 is built from 14 residues. The germline V gene encodes CDR1 MRHNA and CDR2 SNTAGT. The CDR3 is CASSPQGGEFEQFF. CDR3 nucleotide sequence: TGTGCCAGCAGTCCACAAGGGGGGGAGTTTGAGCAGTTCTTC.

This chain links TRBV4-3 with TRBJ2-7; 9 nucleotides match TRBD2. V trimming: 0 bases; J trimming: 6 bases; junction bases outside the gene matches: 12. From germline, CDR1 is LGHNA and CDR2 YSLEER. The CDR3 totals 17 residues. CDR3 residues: CASSQDGVAGGSVEQYF. CDR3 DNA: TGCGCCAGCAGCCAAGATGGGGTGGCGGGAGGGTCGGTCGAGCAGTACTTC.

J is TRBJ2-2 and V is TRBV7-9; 8 bases are a match to TRBD1. V lost 3 bases, J lost 4 bases, and 4 bases stayed unmatched. The CDR3 is 15 residues long. Germline CDR1 and CDR2: SEHNR and FQNEAQ (reference sequence). This CDR3 reads CASSFSGGRTGELFF. The DNA of the CDR3 is TGTGCCAGCAGCTTCTCAGGGGGCCGCACCGGGGAGCTGTTTTTT. The full variable domain, rest sourced from reference TRBV7-9 and TRBJ2-2, is DTGVSQNPRHKITKRGQNVTFRCDPISEHNRLYWYRQTLGQGPEFLTYFQNEAQLEKSRLLSDRFSAERPKGSFSTLEIQRTEQGDSAMYLCASSFSGGRTGELFFGEGSRLTVL.

This clone has just a few counts. The chain links TRBV28 to TRBJ1-2; TRBD1 matches 7 bases. V shed 6 bases, J shed 5 bases, and the junction held 6 bases outside the gene matches. CDR3 size: 13 residues. The germline V gene has CDR1 MDHEN and CDR2 SYDVKM. CDR3 loop: CASSSTGRYGYTF. DNA of the CDR3: TGTGCCAGCAGCTCGACAGGGAGGTATGGCTACACCTTC.

This clone has a single count. Other DNA sequences in the same sample also yield this CDR3. The chain carries TRBV5-1 and TRBJ2-1, with D uncertain. CDR3 length: 15 residues. The germline V gene has CDR1 SGHRS and CDR2 YFSETQ. With 0 bases removed from V and 2 bases from J, the gap between germline ends came to 9 bases. In nucleotides, the CDR3 is TGCGCCAGCAGCTTGGGAGGCAGTACCTACAATGAGCAGTTCTTC. Protein: CASSLGGSTYNEQFF.

CDR3 region: CASSSLADVNNEQFF. Written as DNA, the CDR3 is TGTGCCAGCAGCTCATTAGCTGACGTCAACAATGAGCAGTTCTTC. The V gene is TRBV7-8, the J gene TRBJ2-1, with D hard to call. The CDR3 contains 15 residues. V shed 4 bases and J shed 5 bases, with 15 bases lying between them. Germline-derived CDR1 and CDR2 are SGHVS and FQNEAQ. The variable domain in full, with the rest retrieved from reference TRBV7-8 and TRBJ2-1, is GAGVSQSPRYKVAKRGQDVALRCDPISGHVSLFWYQQALGQGPEFLTYFQNEAQLDKSGLPSDRFFAERPEGSVSTLKIQRTQQEDSAVYLCASSSLADVNNEQFFGPGTRLTVL.

Comments on this clone: Additional DNA sequences in this sample encode the identical CDR3. The J gene is TRBJ2-7, the V gene TRBV30; no reliable D call. This CDR3 spans 12 amino acids. V was pared by 2 bases and J by 0 bases, with 5 bases between. Per the germline V gene, CDR1 is GTSNPN and CDR2 is SVGIG (reference sequence). The CDR3 coding sequence is TGTGCCTGGAGTCGCGACTCCTACGAGCAGTACTTC. Amino acids: CAWSRDSYEQYF.

This chain connects TRBV7-2 to TRBJ2-5, with D tentatively TRBD1 (6 bases). The CDR3 is 14 amino acids. In germline, CDR1 is SGHTA, CDR2 FQGNSA. The germline V and J ends were trimmed by 3 bases and 5 bases, with 13 bases remaining between them. Here the CDR3 reads CASSFSQGRETQYF. CDR3 nucleotide sequence: TGTGCCAGCAGCTTCTCGCAGGGGCGGGAGACCCAGTACTTC.

The chain combines TRBV30 with TRBJ2-1, with D uncertain. V lost 4 bases, J lost 0 bases, and 10 bases lay in between. Germline V gives CDR1 GTSNPN, CDR2 SVGIG (reference sequence). The CDR3 sequence is 14 residues long. Here the CDR3 DNA reads TGTGCCTGGAACCGAAGGAGCTCCTACAATGAGCAGTTCTTC. Its protein product is CAWNRRSSYNEQFF.

The gene calls are TRBV4-1 and TRBJ1-6, with 9 bases fitting TRBD1. The V segment lost 0 bases and the J segment 3 bases; nucleotides outside the gene matches: 0. CDR3 length: 16 amino acids. CDR1 MGHRA and CDR2 YSYEKL come from the germline V gene. The chain's CDR3 is CASSQEGQGYNSPLHF. The CDR3 DNA reads as TGCGCCAGCAGCCAAGAGGGACAGGGCTATAATTCACCCCTCCACTTT.

This chain joins TRBV28 and TRBJ1-4, with D tentatively TRBD1 (6 bases). Germline V gene lookup returns CDR1 MDHEN and CDR2 SYDVKM. This CDR3 region has 15 residues. V lost 6 bases and J 1 base, leaving 12 bases between the germline ends. The CDR3 spells CASRPQGRTNEKLFF. The CDR3 DNA sequence: TGTGCCAGCAGACCACAGGGAAGAACTAATGAAAAACTGTTTTTT.

This clone was counted only a few times. This chain joins TRBV3-1 (or the pseudogene TRBV3-2) and TRBJ1-4; the match to TRBD1 covers 9 bases. In germline, CDR1 is LGHDT, CDR2 YNNKEL (reference sequence). The V gene end was trimmed by 4 bases and the J gene end by 8 bases; junction bases not matched to a gene: 5. CDR3 length equals 14 residues. The DNA for the CDR3 is TGTGCCAGCAGCCTCCGGGACAGGGACGAAAAACTGTTTTTT. Its translation: CASSLRDRDEKLFF.

This chain's CDR3 is CASSPAYNEQFF. The CDR3 DNA follows: TGTGCCAGCAGTCCCGCCTACAATGAGCAGTTCTTC. This chain joins TRBV27 and TRBJ2-1; D remains ambiguous. Germline CDR1 is MNHEY and CDR2 is SMNVEV (reference sequence). The ends were cut back, 5 bases at V and 2 bases at J, with 4 bases in the middle. The CDR3 contains 12 residues.

This clone has a single count. The CDR3 here is CASSQGGPGRSRSYNSPLHF. CDR3 nucleotides: TGTGCCAGCAGCCAAGGGGGGCCGGGACGGTCCCGCTCCTATAATTCACCCCTCCACTTT. The chain recombines TRBV4-2 with TRBJ1-6, with a possible D match to TRBD1 (6 bases). Germline assignment: CDR1 LGHNA and CDR2 YNFKEQ. The CDR3 runs 20 residues. V dropped 1 base and J dropped 0 bases, with 19 bases sitting between them.

The rearrangement uses TRBV27 and TRBJ1-4; 8 bases are shared with TRBD1. With V trimmed by 6 bases and J by 7 bases, 10 bases remained unmatched. The CDR3 extends over 15 amino acids. Germline lookup yields CDR1 MNHEY and CDR2 SMNVEV (reference sequence). CDR3 loop: CASRRGQGAFEKLFF. CDR3 sequence (DNA): TGTGCCAGCAGGAGGGGGCAGGGGGCGTTTGAAAAACTGTTTTTT.

The chain uses TRBV2 and TRBJ2-5, with 10 bases matching TRBD2. This CDR3 contains 14 residues. V was clipped by 10 bases and J by 7 bases; unmatched bases: 12. CDR1 is SNHLY, CDR2 FYNNEI, per germline. The CDR3 is CATLGLAGAGTQYF. Written as DNA, the CDR3 is TGTGCCACCCTCGGGCTAGCGGGGGCAGGGACCCAGTACTTC.

This sequence joins TRBV20-1 and TRBJ2-2; a weak D match, TRBD2 (5 bases). V was clipped by 3 bases and J by 5 bases, with 16 bases between them. Germline-derived CDR1 and CDR2 are DFQATT and SNEGSKA (reference sequence). This CDR3 comprises 15 residues. CDR3 DNA sequence: TGCAGTGCTAGTAATTTGAGGGTGGGGACCGGGGAGCTGTTTTTT. Translating gives CSASNLRVGTGELFF.

This clone was seen just once. The same CDR3 also results from other DNA sequences found in this sample. The DNA for the CDR3 is TGTGCCAGCTCACCAAGGCAGGGGGGCACAGATACGCAGTATTTT. This encodes CASSPRQGGTDTQYF. V and J are TRBV18 and TRBJ2-3, with 7 nucleotides matching TRBD1. The CDR3 loop spans 15 amino acids. V trimming: 2 bases; J trimming: 1 base; junction bases outside the gene matches: 3. Germline assignment: CDR1 KGHSH and CDR2 LQKENI.

V gene TRBV5-1 combines with J gene TRBJ1-2, with 7 bases fitting TRBD1. CDR1 and CDR2 (germline): SGHRS, YFSETQ. Trimming cost V 5 bases and J 8 bases; bases outside gene matches: 12. The CDR3 is made up of 14 amino acids. The CDR3 DNA reads as TGCGCCAGCAGACCCGCGGGACAGCCTCGAGGCTACACCTTC. It encodes CASRPAGQPRGYTF.